This T cell receptor (beta chain) originates from a study of T cell repertoires in cytomegalovirus infection (dated by TCRdb to between 2018 and 2020). The study in broad terms: Peptide stimulations targeted recently identified HLA-C-restricted CMV epitopes, whose presentation resists viral immunomodulation, together with well-studied HLA-B-restricted epitopes. Donor HLA type was relevant to the analysis, as public TCR beta signatures indicated carriage of CMV infection together with the matching HLA type.

Study-level results and caveats: Cumulative frequency of public TCR beta family members discriminated carriers of CMV infection plus the relevant HLA type in this cohort and an independent roughly 320-donor cohort. In the ex vivo response, HLA-C-restricted CMV-specific TCR beta clonotypes were dominant, and in two of eight donors the single most frequent clonotype came from this HLA-C-restricted group.

This clonotype was seen a few times. No cognate antigen has been identified for it. Base qualities are not at hand, and no much larger clone is one base apart. This specimen's treatment or condition label, per the study, means: in vitro stimulation with specific CMV peptide epitopes to enrich CMV-specific T cells. V was cut back by 0 bases and J by 12 bases, leaving a gap of 9 bases between them. CDR1 and CDR2 were assigned from the germline V gene as KGHSY and FQNENV. Spanning cysteine to phenylalanine, the CDR3 consists of 12 amino acids. The retained sequence is limited to the CDR3, 36 bases, with the frame set at the first base. Instrument on record: Illumina HiSeq 1500. TCRdb's own reprocessing of the public reads used fastp at Q25 and MiXCR and kept productive beta chains. A single entry per CDR3 protein holds the most common genes and DNA from its merged rows. The sample table holds about 900,000 distinct CDR3 sequences, of which roughly 30% were seen once. More than 12% of the sample is held by the ten biggest clonotypes.

This specimen was cultured CD8+ T cells from PBMCs, taken from culture after CMV antigen stimulation. This clonotype originated in a human donor in good health (CMV status not recorded). Some clones in this sample may be carry-over from other donors' samples. This chain is built from TRBV16 and TRBJ2-1; the D gene assignment is ambiguous. CDR3 protein: CASSQSSKGQFF. The DNA sequence is TGTGCCAGCAGCCAATCTTCCAAAGGGCAGTTCTTC.